This T cell receptor (beta chain) was sequenced for a study of shared clonotypes between healthy human individuals. Overall study: In total, the donors were two women and a few men aged 18 to 49.

Some clones are missing from TCRdb's copy, which holds only in-frame ones; the method was immunoSEQ multiplex PCR. The table shows about 490,000 clones, with 60% to 80% occurring only once. This CDR3 is built from 17 residues. Comments on this clone: Its antigen is undetermined.

The study, taken as a whole, reports: Sequencing depth was predicted to influence how clonotypes are shared among donors.

This sequence originates from a woman aged 35 to 49 in good health. Some clones in this sample may be carry-over from other donors' samples. The gene calls are TRBV1 and TRBJ2-7; the listed D gene, TRBD2, was not tested against the DNA. TRBV1 is given as a pseudogene. Sequencing was carried out using PBMCs. DNA for the CDR3: TGCACCAGCAGCCGGTTGTTGTTTATACTCCGTTTCTACGAGCAGTACTTC. Encoded protein: CTSSRLLFILRFYEQYF.